These T cell receptor beta chains were read from a single sample in a study of T cells in Graves' hyperthyroidism and ophthalmopathy. TCRdb re-called the multiplex PCR reads with MiXCR, one entry per CDR3 protein. The top ten clones hold approximately 32% of a sample with more than 500,000 distinct CDR3 sequences, about 16% of them seen once. Sequenced material: blood. These receptors came from a woman in her twenties or thirties with Graves' ophthalmopathy. Each CDR3 is given with its conserved first and last residue. A D gene is named only where the DNA matches it firmly. Some rows mark clone size as missing; the rest say once, few, many or name a class of expanded clone.

>TRBV28|TRBD1|TRBJ1-2|many|15
CASSLRRQGGYGYTF
TGTGCCAGCAGTTTACGGCGACAGGGGGGATATGGCTACACCTTC
>TRBV9|TRBD1|TRBJ2-7|many|15
CASSVDGDRDDEQYF
TGTGCCAGCAGCGTAGATGGGGACAGGGACGACGAGCAGTACTTC
>TRBV20-1|NA|TRBJ2-5|many|12
CSAPVQGETQYF
TGCAGTGCCCCAGTACAGGGAGAGACCCAGTACTTC
>TRBV4-1|NA|TRBJ2-2|NA|15
CASSQVGTNTGELFF
TGCGCCAGCAGCCAAGTGGGGACAAACACCGGGGAGCTGTTTTTT
>TRBV3-1|NA|TRBJ2-1|many|12
CASSSDWGEQFF
TGTGCCAGCAGCTCTGATTGGGGTGAGCAGTTCTTC
>TRBV28|NA|TRBJ1-1|NA|13
CASNKGWHTEAFF
TGTGCCAGCAATAAGGGATGGCACACTGAAGCTTTCTTT
>TRBV20-1|NA|TRBJ1-2|few|11
CSARLDYGYTF
TGCAGTGCTAGACTGGATTATGGCTACACCTTC
>TRBV5-1|NA|TRBJ2-5|NA|15
CASSSTRVAYETQYF
TGCGCCAGCAGCTCTACCAGGGTCGCGTACGAGACCCAGTACTTC
>TRBV7-9|NA|TRBJ1-2|NA|14
CASSPGVGLRGYTF
TGTGCCAGCAGCCCAGGGGTGGGGTTACGTGGCTACACCTTC
>TRBV18|NA|TRBJ2-7|few|13
CASSPNKGYEQYF
TGTGCCAGCTCACCAAACAAGGGGTACGAGCAGTACTTC
>TRBV24-1|NA|TRBJ2-3|NA|16
CATSDRTDGSTDTQYF
TGTGCCACCAGTGATAGGACGGACGGCAGCACAGATACGCAGTATTTT
>TRBV30|NA|TRBJ2-3|many|12
CAWSVLAHTQYF
TGTGCCTGGAGTGTCCTAGCCCATACGCAGTATTTT
>TRBV30|TRBD2|TRBJ2-7|few|14
CAWSFSGRRDEQYF
TGTGCCTGGAGCTTCAGCGGGAGAAGGGACGAGCAGTACTTC
>TRBV5-1|NA|TRBJ2-3|few|13
CASSRTFDDTQYF
TGCGCCAGCAGCCGTACGTTCGACGATACGCAGTATTTT
>TRBV7-9|NA|TRBJ2-7|many|13
CASSPQGHYEQYF
TGTGCCAGCAGCCCCCAGGGCCACTACGAGCAGTACTTC
>TRBV19|NA|TRBJ1-4|few|15
CASSQGDTRDEKLFF
TGTGCCAGTAGCCAAGGGGACACCCGGGATGAAAAACTGTTTTTT
>TRBV15|NA|TRBJ1-4|few|15
CATSRETAANEKLFF
TGTGCCACCAGCAGAGAAACAGCTGCTAATGAAAAACTGTTTTTT
>TRBV30|NA|TRBJ1-5|few|13
CAWSLTFGQPQHF
TGTGCCTGGAGTCTGACCTTTGGGCAGCCCCAGCATTTT
>TRBV24-1|TRBD1|TRBJ1-4|many|16
CATSDFAGTGVEKLFF
TGTGCCACCAGTGATTTCGCCGGGACAGGGGTTGAAAAACTGTTTTTT
>TRBV7-2|TRBD1|TRBJ2-1|NA|12
CASSFTGQALFF
TGTGCCAGCAGCTTCACGGGACAGGCGCTGTTCTTC
>TRBV7-9|NA|TRBJ1-1|few|15
CASSPISRVTTEAFF
TGTGCCAGCAGCCCGATTTCCAGGGTTACCACTGAAGCTTTCTTT
>TRBV11-2|NA|TRBJ1-2|many|15
CASSLDGGRGDGYTF
TGTGCCAGCAGCTTAGACGGAGGTCGGGGTGATGGCTACACCTTC
>TRBV30|TRBD2|TRBJ2-2|many|14
CAWRGTSYTGELFF
TGTGCCTGGAGGGGGACTAGCTACACCGGGGAGCTGTTTTTT
>TRBV5-8|NA|TRBJ1-5|few|14
CASSLDGTYQPQHF
TGTGCCAGCAGCTTGGATGGGACCTATCAGCCCCAGCATTTT
>TRBV7-2|TRBD1|TRBJ1-2|many|12
CASGDRGTGYTF
TGTGCCAGCGGGGACAGGGGGACGGGCTACACCTTC
>TRBV5-5|TRBD1|TRBJ2-1|many|17
CASSLVSATGGLNEQFF
TGTGCCAGCAGCTTGGTTTCGGCGACAGGGGGCCTTAATGAGCAGTTCTTC
>TRBV27|NA|TRBJ1-2|NA|13
CASSKGQPYGYTF
TGTGCCAGCAGTAAGGGGCAACCTTATGGCTACACCTTC
>TRBV27|NA|TRBJ2-5|many|14
CASRGQQVWETQYF
TGTGCCAGCAGAGGGCAACAGGTTTGGGAGACCCAGTACTTC
>TRBV19|NA|TRBJ1-6|NA|18
CASTSTQRGSSYNSPLHF
TGTGCCAGCACCTCCACCCAGCGTGGGAGCTCCTATAATTCACCCCTCCACTTT
>TRBV7-9|TRBD2|TRBJ2-7|many|15
CASSPSGRAHYEQYF
TGTGCCAGCAGTCCAAGCGGGAGGGCCCACTACGAGCAGTACTTC
>TRBV20-1|TRBD1|TRBJ2-7|medium-sized|13
CSARGDSSYEQYF
TGCAGTGCTAGAGGGGACAGCTCCTACGAGCAGTACTTC
>TRBV6-1|TRBD2|TRBJ2-1|few|16
CASSTSGRGSYNEQFF
TGTGCCAGCAGTACTAGCGGGAGGGGGTCCTACAATGAGCAGTTCTTC
>TRBV30|NA|TRBJ2-7|NA|14
CAWSAGSSYNEQYF
TGTGCCTGGAGTGCAGGGAGCTCCTACAATGAGCAGTACTTC
>TRBV7-3|NA|TRBJ2-7|few|19
CASSLKGSRGGNYAHEQYF
TGTGCCAGCAGCTTAAAAGGTTCTAGGGGCGGGAACTACGCCCACGAGCAGTACTTC
>TRBV28|NA|TRBJ1-2|NA|16
CASSSRRQVTNYGYTF
TGTGCCAGCAGTTCTAGAAGACAGGTTACTAACTATGGCTACACCTTC
>TRBV7-9|NA|TRBJ1-1|NA|15
CASSSPVAVNTEAFF
TGTGCCAGCAGCTCCCCTGTTGCAGTAAACACTGAAGCTTTCTTT
>TRBV11-3|TRBD1|TRBJ2-7|many|16
CASSLRTGALFYEQYF
TGTGCCAGCAGCTTAAGGACAGGGGCTCTCTTTTACGAGCAGTACTTC
>TRBV6-1|NA|TRBJ2-7|many|13
CASSPRESYEQYF
TGTGCCAGCAGTCCCAGGGAGTCCTACGAGCAGTACTTC
>TRBV7-2|NA|TRBJ2-1|many|15
CASSLPGDSYNEQFF
TGTGCCAGCAGCTTACCGGGAGATTCCTACAATGAGCAGTTCTTC
>TRBV20-1|NA|TRBJ2-2|few|13
CSPRDPNTGELFF
TGCAGCCCAAGGGACCCAAACACCGGGGAGCTGTTTTTT
>TRBV30|NA|TRBJ1-3|many|16
CAWSFGGILSGNTIYF
TGTGCCTGGAGTTTCGGAGGGATCCTCTCTGGAAACACCATATATTTT
>TRBV29-1|NA|TRBJ1-1|NA|13
CSVRRGGGTEAFF
TGCAGCGTGCGGAGGGGGGGGGGGACTGAAGCTTTCTTT